A selection of T cell receptor beta chains follows, all from one sample in a study of T cell responses to AZD1222 COVID-19 vaccine. TCRdb's copy holds only in-frame clones and misses some; the assay was immunoSEQ multiplex PCR. This table holds around 160,000 clones, about 91% found once. The specimen was peripheral blood, collected on day 0 of AZD1222 vaccination. The receptors come from an adult in good health. Each CDR3 is given with its conserved first and last residue. The D gene is left open where the match is weak. Clone size is stated in some rows and not others, as once, few, many or a class when expanded.

v_gene	d_gene	abundance	j_gene	CDR3nt	CDR3aa
TRBV18	NA	few	TRBJ1-1	TGTGCCAGCTCACCACCGTTGGCGGCGAACACTGAAGCTTTCTTT	CASSPPLAANTEAFF
TRBV10-3	NA	NA	TRBJ1-4	TGTGCCATCAGTGAGAGGCAGCTTACCGGAAAACTGTTTTTT	CAISERQLTGKLFF
TRBV7-2	NA	NA	TRBJ1-1	TGTGCCAGCAGTTTAGCCGGGAACACTGAAGCTTTCTTT	CASSLAGNTEAFF
TRBV20-1	NA	NA	TRBJ2-1	TGCAGTGCTAAGGGGGATGAGCAGTTCTTC	CSAKGDEQFF
TRBV5-4	NA	NA	TRBJ1-1	TGTGCCAGCAGCTTGGTAAGGGAGAGTGAAGCTTTCTTT	CASSLVRESEAFF
TRBV5-1	NA	NA	TRBJ1-1	TGCGCCAGCACCTCCTTGGTCTCGAACACTGAAGCTTTCTTT	CASTSLVSNTEAFF
TRBV2	NA	NA	TRBJ1-1	TGTGCCAGATCTGTAAACAGAAACACTGAAGCTTTCTTT	CARSVNRNTEAFF
TRBV30	NA	NA	TRBJ1-2	TGTGCCTGGTCAGGAAATCTCTATGGCTACACCTTC	CAWSGNLYGYTF
TRBV19	NA	NA	TRBJ2-1	TGTGCCAGTAGTACGGGACTGGACTCCTACAATGAGCAGTTCTTC	CASSTGLDSYNEQFF
TRBV19	NA	NA	TRBJ1-5	TGTGCCTCGTTACAGACCCCTTGGAGCAATCAGCCCCAGCATTTT	CASLQTPWSNQPQHF
TRBV11-2	TRBD1	NA	TRBJ1-3	TGTGCCAGCAGCTTGGTACAGGGGGCCGGAAACACCATATATTTT	CASSLVQGAGNTIYF
TRBV6-2/TRBV6-3	NA	NA	TRBJ1-2	TGTGCCAGCAGTTACGCAGGGGCCGGTGGCTACACCTTC	CASSYAGAGGYTF
TRBV7-9	NA	once	TRBJ2-3	TGTGCCAGCAGCTTATCCGGAGATACGCAGTATTTT	CASSLSGDTQYF
TRBV19	NA	NA	TRBJ2-7	TGTGCCAGTAGTATAGGCTTGGGCAGAACCTACGAGCAGTACTTC	CASSIGLGRTYEQYF
TRBV3-1/TRBV3-2	TRBD1	NA	TRBJ2-3	TGTGCCAGCAGGTTCCTCGGGGACAGGGGCACAGATACGCAGTATTTT	CASRFLGDRGTDTQYF
TRBV27	NA	NA	TRBJ1-1	TGTGCCAGCAGTTGGGGATCGGTCACTGAAGCTTTCTTT	CASSWGSVTEAFF
TRBV11-3	NA	NA	TRBJ1-1	TGTGCCAGCAGCTTGCTTAAGTTGGTGACGTACACTGAAGCTTTCTTT	CASSLLKLVTYTEAFF
TRBV11-3	TRBD2	NA	TRBJ2-5	TGTGCCAGCACGGGACTAGCGGCTCAAGAGACCCAGTACTTC	CASTGLAAQETQYF
TRBV29-1	NA	NA	TRBJ1-2	TGCAGCGTTTCTCAAAGCGGGGTTGGGGACTATGGCTACACCTTC	CSVSQSGVGDYGYTF
TRBV24-1	NA	once	TRBJ1-6	TGTGCCACCAGGGACACAGTAAATTCACCCCTCCACTTT	CATRDTVNSPLHF
TRBV11-2	NA	NA	TRBJ2-1	TGTGCCAGCAGCTTGACAGAAACCTTGGGGGTGCAGTTCTTC	CASSLTETLGVQFF
TRBV14	TRBD1	once	TRBJ1-1	TGTGCCAGCAGCCAGACATGGACAGGTACTGAAGCTTTCTTT	CASSQTWTGTEAFF
TRBV6-4	NA	NA	TRBJ2-1	TGTGCCAGCAGTTTACAGCCCAGCGATTACAATGAGCAGTTCTTC	CASSLQPSDYNEQFF
TRBV9	TRBD1	once	TRBJ2-6	TGTGCCAGCAGCAAAGGGGGCCCTACTGGGGCCAACGTCCTGACTTTC	CASSKGGPTGANVLTF
TRBV3-1/TRBV3-2	TRBD2	NA	TRBJ2-1	TGTGCCAGCAGCCAAGAGCTTGTTCGGGGGGTCAGCTACAATGAGCAGTTCTTC	CASSQELVRGVSYNEQFF
TRBV6-5	TRBD2	NA	TRBJ2-1	TGTGCCAGCAGTTACGGGAGCGGGAGAAATTCTGGGCAGTTCTTC	CASSYGSGRNSGQFF
TRBV6-5	TRBD1	NA	TRBJ1-1	TGTGCCAGCAGTTACTCCGGGACAGCTGAAGCTTTCTTT	CASSYSGTAEAFF
TRBV5-1	TRBD1	NA	TRBJ1-1	TGCGCCAGCAGACAGACAGGGGGCGCGATTTTGACTGAAGCTTTCTTT	CASRQTGGAILTEAFF
TRBV5-1	TRBD1	NA	TRBJ1-5	TGCGCCAGCAGCCAGACAGGGGGAGTGGGTCAGCCCCAGCATTTT	CASSQTGGVGQPQHF
TRBV7-2	NA	NA	TRBJ2-1	TGTGCCAGCACCCCGACAGTACTCTACAATGAGCAGTTCTTC	CASTPTVLYNEQFF
TRBV28	NA	NA	TRBJ1-1	TGTGCCAGCAGACTAATGGGACCTGAAGCTTTCTTT	CASRLMGPEAFF
TRBV9	NA	NA	TRBJ1-6	TGTGCCAGCAGCGTAGGGCCTTCGAATTCACCCCTCCACTTT	CASSVGPSNSPLHF
TRBV19	NA	NA	TRBJ1-2	TGTGCCAGTAGTATAGCACGGGCTAACTATGGCTACACCTTC	CASSIARANYGYTF
TRBV11-1	NA	NA	TRBJ2-7	TGTGCCAGCAGCGGCAGCCGGAATGCCTACGAGCAGTACTTC	CASSGSRNAYEQYF
TRBV28	NA	NA	TRBJ2-6	TGTGCCAGCGCCACTGGGGCCAACGTCCTGACTTTC	CASATGANVLTF
TRBV28	NA	NA	TRBJ1-1	TGTGCCAGCAGTTCTTTCGGGGGATTTGAAGCTTTCTTT	CASSSFGGFEAFF
TRBV7-9	NA	few	TRBJ1-4	TGTGCCAGCAGCAGCGGTAATGAAAAACTGTTTTTT	CASSSGNEKLFF
TRBV5-1	NA	NA	TRBJ1-6	TGCGCCAGCAGCTTGGTGTCAGAAAATTCACCCCTCCACTTT	CASSLVSENSPLHF
TRBV27	NA	once	TRBJ2-3	TGTGCCAGCAGACGGACGATTAGCACAGATACGCAGTATTTT	CASRRTISTDTQYF
TRBV21-1	NA	NA	TRBJ2-3	TGTGCCAGCAGCCCCATAGCGGGAGGGCTAGATACGCAGTATTTT	CASSPIAGGLDTQYF
TRBV5-1	TRBD1	NA	TRBJ1-2	TGCGCCAGCAGCCCCAGACAGGGGTCCACATCTAACTATGGCTACACCTTC	CASSPRQGSTSNYGYTF
TRBV12-5	TRBD1	NA	TRBJ1-1	TGTGCTAGTGGTTTGGTACCCAGGGACAGAACTGAAGCTTTCTTT	CASGLVPRDRTEAFF
TRBV19	TRBD1	NA	TRBJ1-5	TGTGCCAGTACTTTAGGACAGGGGGCAAATCAGCCCCAGCATTTT	CASTLGQGANQPQHF
TRBV7-3	NA	NA	TRBJ1-2	TGTGCCAGCAGCCCAAGAGGGGGCTATGGCTACACCTTC	CASSPRGGYGYTF
TRBV9	NA	NA	TRBJ1-4	TGTGCCAGCAGCCCCCAAGGGGTCGAACGTGAAAAACTGTTTTTT	CASSPQGVEREKLFF
TRBV7-3	TRBD1	NA	TRBJ2-7	TGTGCCAGCAGCTTAGGTGACAGGGGTGGCGAGCAGTACTTC	CASSLGDRGGEQYF
TRBV4-3	NA	NA	TRBJ2-7	TGCGCCAGCAGCCAGCGGGACCGATCCTACGAGCAGTACTTC	CASSQRDRSYEQYF
TRBV28	NA	NA	TRBJ2-6	TGTGCCAGCAGTTTGCTGAGCAGTGGGGCCAACGTCCTGACTTTC	CASSLLSSGANVLTF
TRBV19	TRBD2	few	TRBJ2-1	TGTGCCAGTAGTATAGGTTTTAGCGGGATAGCCTACAATGAGCAGTTCTTC	CASSIGFSGIAYNEQFF
TRBV18	TRBD1	once	TRBJ1-5	TGTGCCAGCTCACCAAACGTTTGGGGAACGGGACAGGGAGTTATTCGGGCGAATCAGCCCCAGCATTTT	CASSPNVWGTGQGVIRANQPQHF
TRBV7-6	NA	once	TRBJ1-5	TGTGCCAGCAGCTCCGGGACTCCTTGGGGCAATCAGCCCCAGCATTTT	CASSSGTPWGNQPQHF
TRBV4-1	TRBD1	NA	TRBJ1-4	TGCGCCAGCAGCCCCACGACAGGGACGCGGGATAATGAAAAACTGTTTTTT	CASSPTTGTRDNEKLFF
TRBV13	NA	once	TRBJ1-2	TGTGCCAGCAGCTTAGGGCGGAGGGAGGGGCTAGGCCCCGGGAACTATGGCTACACCTTC	CASSLGRREGLGPGNYGYTF
TRBV5-1	NA	NA	TRBJ2-2	TGCGCCAGCAGCTTGGCAATCGGTGTCAGGGGAAACACCGGGGAGCTGTTTTTT	CASSLAIGVRGNTGELFF
TRBV27	TRBD1	NA	TRBJ1-1	TGTGCCAGCAGTTTGTCCCGACAGGGTCATACTGAAGCTTTCTTT	CASSLSRQGHTEAFF
TRBV6-5	NA	NA	TRBJ1-3	TGTGCCTCCCGGATGGGAAACACCATATATTTT	CASRMGNTIYF
TRBV7-3	NA	NA	TRBJ2-3	TGTGCCAGCAGCTACGCTTTAGCAGATACGCAGTATTTT	CASSYALADTQYF
TRBV10-3	TRBD1	NA	TRBJ2-1	TGTGCCATCAAGGGGACAGGGGGGAATGAGCAGTTCTTC	CAIKGTGGNEQFF